This T cell receptor (beta chain) was recorded in a study of T cell responses to AZD1222 COVID-19 vaccine. Findings and caveats of the study: Donors were largely white British and mainly female; clonal diversity was possibly underestimated. After two AZD1222 doses, spike-specific TCR breadth and depth rose versus day 0. Baseline seropositives among AZD1222 recipients totaled only 5 or 6.

Worth noting for this clone: Its antigen is currently unknown.

TCRdb's copy holds only in-frame clones and misses some; the assay was immunoSEQ multiplex PCR. The sample has about 140,000 clones, 85% to 95% seen once. The TCR comes from an adult in good health. This specimen was peripheral blood, taken on day 0 of MenACWY control vaccination.

CDR3 DNA: TGTGCCAGTCAGGAGGGTGGCTCCTACAATGAGCAGTTCTTC. Its protein product is CASQEGGSYNEQFF. The J gene is TRBJ2-1, the V gene TRBV6-5; TRBD2 might be the D (6 bases). This CDR3 region has 14 residues. In germline, CDR1 is MNHEY, CDR2 SVGAGI. V was clipped by 9 bases and J by 0 bases, with 12 bases between them.